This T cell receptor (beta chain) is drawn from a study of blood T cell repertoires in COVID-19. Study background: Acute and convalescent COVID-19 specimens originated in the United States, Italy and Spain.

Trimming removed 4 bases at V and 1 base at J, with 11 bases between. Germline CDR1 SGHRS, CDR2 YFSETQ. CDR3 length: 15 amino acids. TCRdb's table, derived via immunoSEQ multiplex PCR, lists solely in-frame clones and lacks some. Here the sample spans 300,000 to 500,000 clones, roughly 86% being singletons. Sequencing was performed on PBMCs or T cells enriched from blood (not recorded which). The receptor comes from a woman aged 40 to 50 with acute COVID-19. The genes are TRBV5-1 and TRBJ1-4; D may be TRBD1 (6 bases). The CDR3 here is CASSVSTGTNEKLFF. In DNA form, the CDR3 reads TGCGCCAGCAGCGTATCGACAGGAACTAATGAAAAACTGTTTTTT.